The clone carrying this TCR beta chain has ten or more counts. Its antigen is still unknown. The record originates from a study of regulatory T cells in long-lasting Graves disease. Study observations and caveats: Newly diagnosed patients had higher TCR diversity than persistent Graves' patients did. Persistent patients had a count of shared public clonotypes (around 2,700) that exceeded that of new patients (about 970).

CDR3 regions were amplified by Arm-PCR using iRepertoire HTBI primers to build TCR beta libraries. TCRdb fed the multiplex PCR reads into MiXCR, producing one record per CDR3 protein. This sample yields 400,000 or so distinct CDR3 sequences, of which under 25% are seen a single time; around 20% belongs to the top ten. Time point of the sample: persistent/refractory GD, antithyroid drugs over 5 years with positive TRAb. From PBMCs, RNA was extracted and then used to make the TCR library. An endocrinology department in Xi'an, China, recruited the patients. This material consisted of peripheral blood mononuclear cells (PBMCs), taken when the disease was refractory, from a patient treated with antithyroid drugs. The sequence was obtained from a female donor with Graves disease.

The CDR3 reads CASSRTGDDEKLFF. The CDR3 DNA sequence: TGTGCCAGCAGCCGGACAGGGGATGATGAAAAACTGTTTTTT. J is TRBJ1-4 and V is TRBV3-1; TRBD1 matches 9 bases. The junction had 3 bases not matched to a gene; V was cut back by 4 bases and J by 6 bases. The length of the CDR3 is 14 residues. The germline V gene has CDR1 LGHDT and CDR2 YNNKEL (reference sequence).